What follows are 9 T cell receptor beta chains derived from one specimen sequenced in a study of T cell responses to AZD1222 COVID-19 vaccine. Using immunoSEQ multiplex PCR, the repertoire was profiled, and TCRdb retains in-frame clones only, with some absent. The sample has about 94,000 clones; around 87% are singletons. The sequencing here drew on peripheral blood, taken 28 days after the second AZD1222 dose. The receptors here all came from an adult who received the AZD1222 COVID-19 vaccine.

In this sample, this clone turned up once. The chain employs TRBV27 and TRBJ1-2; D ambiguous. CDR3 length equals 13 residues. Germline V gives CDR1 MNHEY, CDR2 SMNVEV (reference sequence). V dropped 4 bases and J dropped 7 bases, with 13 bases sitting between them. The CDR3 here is CASSSQSQVGYTF. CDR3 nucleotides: TGTGCCAGCAGTTCCCAATCCCAGGTTGGCTACACCTTC.

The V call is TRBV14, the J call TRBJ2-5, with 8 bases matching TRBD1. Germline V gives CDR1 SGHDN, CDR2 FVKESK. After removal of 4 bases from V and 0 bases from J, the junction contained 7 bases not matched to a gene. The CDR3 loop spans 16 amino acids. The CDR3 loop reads CASSPQGAQYQETQYF. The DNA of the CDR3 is TGTGCCAGCAGCCCCCAGGGGGCCCAGTACCAAGAGACCCAGTACTTC.

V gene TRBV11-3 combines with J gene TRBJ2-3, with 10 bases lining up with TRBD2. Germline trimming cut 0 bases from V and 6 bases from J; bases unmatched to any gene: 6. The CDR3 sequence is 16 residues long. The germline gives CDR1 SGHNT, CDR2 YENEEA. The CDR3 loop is CASSLEGGAGGDTQYF. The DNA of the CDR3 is TGTGCCAGCAGCTTAGAAGGTGGAGCGGGGGGGGATACGCAGTATTTT. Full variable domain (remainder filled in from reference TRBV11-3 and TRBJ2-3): EAGVVQSPRYKIIEKKQPVAFWCNPISGHNTLYWYLQNLGQGPELLIRYENEEAVDDSQLPKDRFSAERLKGVDSTLKIQPAELGDSAVYLCASSLEGGAGGDTQYFGPGTRLTVL.

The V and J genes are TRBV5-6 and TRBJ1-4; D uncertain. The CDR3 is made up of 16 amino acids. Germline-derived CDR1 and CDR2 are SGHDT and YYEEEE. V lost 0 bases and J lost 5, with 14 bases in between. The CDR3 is CASSLDEAAKNEKLFF. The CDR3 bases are TGTGCCAGCAGCTTGGATGAAGCGGCGAAAAATGAAAAACTGTTTTTT.

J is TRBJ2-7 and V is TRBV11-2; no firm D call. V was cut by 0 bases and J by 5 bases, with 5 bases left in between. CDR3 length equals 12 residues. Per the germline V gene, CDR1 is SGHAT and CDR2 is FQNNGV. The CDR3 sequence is CASSLDRDEQYF. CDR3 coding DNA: TGTGCCAGCAGCTTAGATAGGGACGAGCAGTACTTC.

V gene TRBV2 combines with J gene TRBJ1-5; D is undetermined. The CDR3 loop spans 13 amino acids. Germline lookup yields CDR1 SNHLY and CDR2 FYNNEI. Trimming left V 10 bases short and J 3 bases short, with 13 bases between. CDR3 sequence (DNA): TGTGCCACGAAGAGGGATCCCAATCAGCCCCAGCATTTT. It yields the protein CATKRDPNQPQHF.

The CDR3 DNA sequence: TGTGCCAGCAGCTTAGCCCTGGATGTGGTTGGGGCCAACGTCCTGACTTTC. Protein: CASSLALDVVGANVLTF. This rearrangement joins TRBV5-4 to TRBJ2-6; D is unresolved. This CDR3 comprises 17 residues. V lost 2 bases to trimming and J lost 3 bases, with 15 bases between them. From germline, CDR1 is SGHNT and CDR2 YYREEE (reference sequence).

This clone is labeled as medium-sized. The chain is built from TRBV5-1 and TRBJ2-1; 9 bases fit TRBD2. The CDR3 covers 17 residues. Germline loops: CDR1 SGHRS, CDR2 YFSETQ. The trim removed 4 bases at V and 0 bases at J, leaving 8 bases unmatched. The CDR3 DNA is TGCGCCAGCAGCCCGGAACCGGGACTAGCCTCCTACAATGAGCAGTTCTTC. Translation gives CASSPEPGLASYNEQFF. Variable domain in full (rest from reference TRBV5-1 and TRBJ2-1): KAGVTQTPRYLIKTRGQQVTLSCSPISGHRSVSWYQQTPGQGLQFLFEYFSETQRNKGNFPGRFSGRQFSNSRSEMNVSTLELGDSALYLCASSPEPGLASYNEQFFGPGTRLTVL.

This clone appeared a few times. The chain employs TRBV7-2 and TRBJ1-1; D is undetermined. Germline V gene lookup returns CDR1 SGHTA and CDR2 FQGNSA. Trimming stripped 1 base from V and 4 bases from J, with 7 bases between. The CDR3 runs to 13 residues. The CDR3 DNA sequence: TGTGCCAGCAGCTTAGGTACAGTCACTGAAGCTTTCTTT. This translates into CASSLGTVTEAFF.